This TCR beta chain was identified in a study of blood T cells in healthy people across ages (dated by TCRdb to about 2015). Broadly, across the study: Template switching captured roughly one uniquely barcoded TCR beta cDNA molecule per two T cells in model experiments. To avoid experimental bias, donors of different ages were distributed randomly across sequencing lanes. Age-related changes in TCR beta repertoire diversity were measured in the study by deep sequencing normalized with unique cDNA molecular identifiers. The study analyzed two additional independent replicas of 1 million unique cDNA reads from the same blood draw for two donors, one aged 18 to 29 and one aged 80 or older. The donors were divided into four age groups: young (average around 16 years), middle-aged (around 37), aged (approximately 62) and long-lived (around 87).

Systemically healthy Caucasian individuals from Russia, 39 in total and aged about 6 to 100 years, were included as donors. Each donor gave approximately 9.3 milliliters of peripheral blood, collected into EDTA-treated Vacutainer tubes. Ficoll-Paque density-gradient centrifugation was used to isolate PBMCs, with at least 6 million per sample. Total RNA was extracted from PBMCs with Trizol reagent, with at least 5 micrograms obtained per sample. For every donor, an aliquot of PBMCs went through flow cytometry to measure the percentages of naive CD45RAhigh/CD27high T cells. What the study reported, not specific to this receptor: Observed TCR beta diversity per million T cells fell roughly linearly with age, and a significant reduction was already apparent by age roughly 40. Because donor CMV infection status was unknown, age-related changes in expanded clonotypes were potentially confounded. Conclusive comparison of naive and antigen-experienced compartments was prevented by the profiling of bulk unsorted PBMCs. Observed TCR beta diversity correlated strongly with the percentage of naive T cells measured by flow cytometry. Estimates of total diversity from one million sequenced T cells were regarded as lower bounds and underestimates. Compared with the aged group, the long-lived group had more naive CD4+ T cells, fewer expanded clones and increased TCR diversity, suggesting age selection.

As for this clonotype: Its antigen target is currently unknown. No much larger clonotype is one base removed from it; base qualities were not supplied.

The protocol used for the library was 5' RACE. The sequencing machine was an Illumina HiSeq 2500. A second PCR of about 7 to 12 cycles was performed with a sample-barcoded 5' primer and a J-beta primer mix. A template-switch 5' adaptor carrying 12 random nucleotides introduced a unique molecular identifier onto each TCR beta cDNA molecule. Each sample yielded at least 2.5 million CDR3-containing paired-end reads. All of the RNA was converted into first-strand cDNA using the Mint cDNA synthesis kit, with a TRBC-specific oligonucleotide serving as the primer. Following uracil-DNA glycosylase treatment, a first 18-cycle PCR with universal primers M1SS and BC2_uni_R was performed on all cDNA. The original methods were these. For normalization, 1 million high-quality reads, each with a distinct molecular identifier, were randomly selected from each sample. Instead of being binned into consensus sequences, reads with shared molecular identifiers were discarded. MiTCR, run with a Q25 quality threshold and the strictest error-elimination algorithm, handled CDR3 identification, clonotype clustering and error correction. A nonparametric unseen species model with Euler transformation was used to estimate lower-bound total TCR beta diversity. The public reads were reanalyzed by TCRdb: fastp trimming at Q25, MiXCR alignment, in-frame beta chains only. One record per CDR3 amino acid sequence lists the most common genes and DNA. The V and J calls follow TCRdb's processing rather than the paper's. Here the sample has approximately 600,000 distinct CDR3 sequences; about 53% occur a single time. Clones ranked in the top ten supply 30% to 40% of the sample.

Including cysteine and phenylalanine, the CDR3 has 15 amino acids. The DNA shown is the 45-base CDR3, in frame from base 1. V has 3 bases trimmed and J has 3 bases trimmed; junction bases matching no gene number 6. The germline V gene provides CDR1 SGHRS and CDR2 YFSETQ. The receptor was isolated from a man in his sixties in good health. The V and J segments used are TRBV5-1 and TRBJ2-3; a stretch of 8 junction bases matches TRBD1. Specimen: blood. The CDR3 region reads CASSSPGQATDTQYF. The sequence in DNA is TGCGCCAGCAGCTCACCGGGACAGGCAACAGATACGCAGTATTTT.